Below, 31 T cell receptor beta chains from the same sample are listed, as sequenced in a study of cytomegalovirus exposure and HLA in healthy donors. The PCR was carried out with 60 Vbeta primers and 13 Jbeta primers. The assay was immunoSEQ multiplex PCR, and TCRdb's table has in-frame clones only and misses some. The sample has 60,000 to 80,000 clones, approximately 67% seen once. The specimen was PBMCs. The source of these receptors is a man aged 25 to 40 in good health and CMV-seronegative.

The chain employs TRBV30 and TRBJ1-5; 9 bases align to TRBD1. Germline-derived CDR1 and CDR2 are GTSNPN and SVGIG (reference sequence). The CDR3 consists of 18 residues. The V segment lost 5 bases and the J segment 3 bases; nucleotides outside the gene matches: 17. The CDR3 sequence: CAWPHRDRESGVNQPQHF. The CDR3 nucleotides read TGTGCCTGGCCGCACCGGGACAGGGAGTCCGGAGTCAATCAGCCCCAGCATTTT.

This clone turned up a few times. V and J are TRBV27 and TRBJ1-6; D is perhaps TRBD1 (5 bases). V was pared by 4 bases and J by 4 bases, with 8 bases between. The length of the CDR3 is 14 residues. Germline CDR1 reads MNHEY; CDR2 reads SMNVEV (reference sequence). The CDR3 region is CASSYQGYNSPLHF. The CDR3 nucleotides are TGTGCCAGCAGTTACCAGGGATATAATTCACCCCTCCACTTT.

The chain uses TRBV5-1 and TRBJ2-1; 13 nucleotides align to TRBD2. The CDR3 runs to 17 residues. CDR1 and CDR2 from the germline V gene are SGHRS and YFSETQ. V dropped 3 bases and J dropped 7; count of bases not matched to a gene: 10. CDR3 protein: CASSYRTSGGWDNEQFF. The CDR3 coding sequence is TGCGCCAGCAGCTACAGGACTAGCGGGGGCTGGGATAATGAGCAGTTCTTC.

The chain has TRBV5-1 and TRBJ2-5; TRBD1 is a possible D gene (5 bases). This CDR3 is built from 15 residues. Germline CDR1 SGHRS, CDR2 YFSETQ. Deletions cut 0 bases from V and 1 base from J, with 10 bases between. The CDR3 DNA reads TGCGCCAGCAGCTTGGGGGGCGTCAGCCAAGAGACCCAGTACTTC. Encoded protein: CASSLGGVSQETQYF.

This clone was counted a single time. The chain has TRBV9 and TRBJ1-2; D not certain. Germline CDR1 and CDR2: SGDLS and YYNGEE. V was clipped by 3 bases and J by 4 bases, with 10 bases between them. The CDR3 contains 13 residues. The CDR3 DNA reads TGTGCCAGCAGCGCAAGCACCGCCTATGGCTACACCTTC. It is translated as CASSASTAYGYTF.

The DNA for the CDR3 is TGTGCCAGCAGTTACTCAAGGGCCGGGGGGCTCAATGAGCAGTTCTTC. It codes for CASSYSRAGGLNEQFF. The J gene is TRBJ2-1, the V gene TRBV6-5; weak D call: TRBD2 (7 bases). The CDR3 runs to 16 residues. Germline V CDR1 and CDR2: MNHEY, SVGAGI. The V gene lost 0 bases and the J gene lost 6 bases, with 15 bases spanning the gap.

The chain links TRBV5-7 to TRBJ1-4, with unresolved D. TRBV5-7 is assigned to the ORF class and has an uncertain function. The CDR3 sequence is 18 residues long. V gave up 0 bases and J gave up 0 bases, with 15 bases separating them. The CDR3 is CASSLEGGRKPTNEKLFF. CDR3 nucleotides: TGTGCCAGCAGCTTGGAGGGTGGGAGAAAACCAACTAATGAAAAACTGTTTTTT.

The CDR3 reads CASRSRETRGAEAFF. CDR3 sequence (DNA): TGTGCCAGCAGATCCAGAGAAACAAGAGGCGCTGAAGCTTTCTTT. The chain links TRBV6-1 to TRBJ1-1; no clear D. The CDR3 length is 15 residues. The germline CDR1 and CDR2 sequences are MNHNS and SASEGT. V shed 6 bases and J shed 6 bases, with 20 bases lying between them.

The V gene is TRBV2, the J gene TRBJ2-5; 9 bases line up with TRBD1. The CDR3 loop spans 13 amino acids. Unmatched junction bases numbered 4, after V lost 6 bases and J lost 5 bases. Germline V CDR1 and CDR2: SNHLY, FYNNEI. Written as DNA, the CDR3 is TGTGCCAGCAGAGGACAGGGGCCGGAGACCCAGTACTTC. Translation: CASRGQGPETQYF.

The V and J genes are TRBV15 and TRBJ1-5; 9 bases map to TRBD1. V was clipped by 0 bases and J by 1 base; unmatched bases: 1. Germline V gene lookup returns CDR1 LNHNV and CDR2 YYDKDF (reference sequence). The CDR3 contains 16 residues. The CDR3 nucleotides are TGTGCCACCAGCAGAGAACAGGGGGCGAGCAATCAGCCCCAGCATTTT. Translating gives CATSREQGASNQPQHF.

J is TRBJ1-2 and V is TRBV2, with 9 bases fitting TRBD1. Trimming cost V 6 bases and J 10 bases; bases outside gene matches: 3. The CDR3 contains 11 residues. CDR1 SNHLY and CDR2 FYNNEI come from the germline V gene. The CDR3 nucleotides read TGTGCCAGCAGGGACAGGGGACACTACACCTTC. Protein: CASRDRGHYTF. Supplemented by reference TRBV2 and TRBJ1-2, the full variable domain reads EPEVTQTPSHQVTQMGQEVILRCVPISNHLYFYWYRQILGQKVEFLVSFYNNEISEKSEIFDDQFSVERPDGSNFTLKIRSTKLEDSAMYFCASRDRGHYTFGSGTRLTVV.

This chain uses TRBV5-4 with TRBJ2-3; D unclear. The CDR3 has 15 amino acids. In germline, CDR1 is SGHNT, CDR2 YYREEE (reference sequence). Deletions cut 1 base from V and 2 bases from J, with 11 bases between. Written as DNA, the CDR3 is TGTGCCAGCAGCTTGAGAACAGCTAACACAGATACGCAGTATTTT. This translates into CASSLRTANTDTQYF.

The chain recombines TRBV18 with TRBJ2-7, with D possibly matching TRBD2 (7 bases). V was trimmed by 2 bases and J by 4 bases, leaving 12 bases between them. This CDR3 is 14 amino acids long. The germline CDR1 and CDR2 sequences are KGHSH and LQKENI. CDR3 loop: CASSPGGAIYEQYF. CDR3 DNA sequence: TGTGCCAGCTCACCAGGGGGGGCGATTTACGAGCAGTACTTC.

The chain uses TRBV4-1 and TRBJ2-3; 9 nucleotides agree with TRBD2. With V trimmed by 4 bases and J by 1 base, 3 bases remained unmatched. This CDR3 has 15 residues. Germline CDR1 MGHRA, CDR2 YSYEKL. The CDR3 coding sequence is TGCGCCAGCAGCCGCAAGCGGGGGGGCACAGATACGCAGTATTTT. It specifies CASSRKRGGTDTQYF.

This clone was recorded a few times. The chain carries TRBV6-1 and TRBJ2-1; 7 nucleotides line up with TRBD1. The V segment lost 6 bases and the J segment 4 bases; nucleotides outside the gene matches: 9. This CDR3 is built from 15 residues. CDR1 is MNHNS and CDR2 is SASEGT in the germline V gene. The DNA for the CDR3 is TGTGCCAGCAGGGAGACAGGGCATCTATACAATGAGCAGTTCTTC. This encodes CASRETGHLYNEQFF.

The chain recombines TRBV7-2 with TRBJ1-3; maybe TRBD1 (6 bases). V lost 4 bases and J lost 0, with 10 bases in between. The CDR3 runs 15 residues. Germline V gene data show CDR1 as SGHTA and CDR2 as FQGNSA. The CDR3 loop reads CASSSDSHSGNTIYF. CDR3 coding DNA: TGTGCCAGCAGCTCGGACAGCCACTCTGGAAACACCATATATTTT.

This clone was detected once. The gene calls are TRBV4-1 and TRBJ1-2; possibly TRBD1 for D (5 bases). Trimming pared 1 base from V and 1 base from J, leaving 16 bases between. This CDR3 is 17 amino acids long. Per the germline V gene, CDR1 is MGHRA and CDR2 is YSYEKL. The CDR3 reads CASSQVRVGGGNYGYTF. The CDR3 bases are TGCGCCAGCAGCCAAGTCCGCGTGGGGGGGGGTAACTATGGCTACACCTTC.

V usage is TRBV7-8 and J usage is TRBJ2-7, with 15 bases matching TRBD2. The junction had 1 base not matched to a gene; V was cut back by 4 bases and J by 3 bases. Germline V gives CDR1 SGHVS, CDR2 FQNEAQ. The CDR3 contains 15 residues. Here the CDR3 DNA reads TGTGCCAGCAGCTCGGGACTAGCGGGGGGCTACGAGCAGTACTTC. Its translation: CASSSGLAGGYEQYF.

The table lists this clone with a count of one. The V gene is TRBV18, the J gene TRBJ1-1, with TRBD1 as a possible D gene (6 bases). V lost 5 bases and J 7 bases, leaving 14 bases between the germline ends. The CDR3 is made up of 13 amino acids. Per germline, CDR1 KGHSH and CDR2 LQKENI. CDR3 sequence: CASSATGSSEAFF. The DNA of the CDR3 is TGTGCCAGCTCAGCGACAGGTAGCAGTGAAGCTTTCTTT.

The chain links TRBV4-1 to TRBJ2-3; D remains unclear. V was clipped by 0 bases and J by 0 bases, with 13 bases between them. The CDR3 has 17 residues. The germline V gene encodes CDR1 MGHRA and CDR2 YSYEKL. CDR3 sequence (DNA): TGCGCCAGCAGCCAAGATCCGCCCGGGTCCAGCACAGATACGCAGTATTTT. Translating it yields CASSQDPPGSSTDTQYF.

The rearrangement uses TRBV7-8 and TRBJ2-5; 12 bases are a match to TRBD2. The germline V gene has CDR1 SGHVS and CDR2 FQNEAQ. The V and J ends lost 5 bases and 3 bases, in that order; junction bases with no gene match: 4. This CDR3 region has 15 residues. The CDR3 nucleotides read TGTGCCAGCAGCAGGACTAGCGGGGATGAAGAGACCCAGTACTTC. This codes for CASSRTSGDEETQYF.

The V gene is TRBV23-1, the J gene TRBJ2-1; 12 nucleotides line up with TRBD2. TRBV23-1 qualifies as an ORF whose function is uncertain. The CDR3 spans 23 residues. J gave up 0 bases and V 2 bases, and 20 bases lay outside the gene matches. The CDR3 loop reads CASSQPQPLATSGGLSSYNEQFF. CDR3 coding DNA: TGCGCCAGCAGTCAACCTCAGCCCTTGGCGACTAGCGGGGGCCTGAGCTCCTACAATGAGCAGTTCTTC.

This chain connects TRBV4-1 to TRBJ2-7; 8 bases match TRBD2. The junction had 14 bases not matched to a gene; V was cut back by 4 bases and J by 6 bases. Germline V CDR1 and CDR2: MGHRA, YSYEKL. The CDR3 is 16 amino acids. The CDR3 region has the DNA TGCGCCAGCAGCCGTAACCCGGGAGGGGAAGTGGGCGAGCAGTACTTC. This translates into CASSRNPGGEVGEQYF.

This clone came up a few times. V and J are TRBV7-3 and TRBJ2-4; 8 bases agree with TRBD2. V was pared by 4 bases and J by 9 bases, with 5 bases of the junction left unmatched. The length of the CDR3 is 13 residues. Germline CDR1 is SGHTA and CDR2 is FQGTGA. CDR3: CASSSGGASIQYF. CDR3 nucleotide sequence: TGTGCCAGCAGCTCCGGGGGGGCTAGCATTCAGTACTTC.

This clone was recorded a few times. This chain links TRBV13 with TRBJ2-2, with 13 bases aligning to TRBD2. CDR1 and CDR2 (germline): PRHDT, FYEKMQ (reference sequence). The CDR3 sequence is 19 residues long. V gave up 5 bases and J gave up 6 bases; unmatched junction bases: 15. Written as DNA, the CDR3 is TGTGCCAGCAGCCCGCGACTAGCGGGGGGCCGGCGGGATGCCGGGGAGCTGTTTTTT. It specifies CASSPRLAGGRRDAGELFF.

CDR3: CASSSLAGGPDETQYF. CDR3 sequence (DNA): TGCGCCAGCAGCTCTCTAGCGGGGGGGCCGGATGAGACCCAGTACTTC. V gene TRBV5-1 combines with J gene TRBJ2-5; 12 nucleotides match TRBD2. The CDR3 runs 16 residues. V dropped 3 bases and J dropped 5; count of bases not matched to a gene: 8. Germline V gives CDR1 SGHRS, CDR2 YFSETQ. Full variable domain (remainder filled in from reference TRBV5-1 and TRBJ2-5): KAGVTQTPRYLIKTRGQQVTLSCSPISGHRSVSWYQQTPGQGLQFLFEYFSETQRNKGNFPGRFSGRQFSNSRSEMNVSTLELGDSALYLCASSSLAGGPDETQYFGPGTRLLVL.

This clone was detected only a few times. The chain links TRBV5-6 to TRBJ2-7, with 7 bases that match TRBD1. This CDR3 comprises 12 residues. Trimming took 0 bases from V and 11 from J; bases not matched to a gene: 5. Germline CDR1 is SGHDT and CDR2 is YYEEEE. The CDR3 sequence is CASSLDVGGEYF. DNA of the CDR3: TGTGCCAGCAGCTTGGATGTAGGGGGCGAGTACTTC.

The rearrangement uses TRBV6-4 and TRBJ2-3, with D possibly matching TRBD2 (5 bases). The CDR3 extends over 16 amino acids. Deletions cut 3 bases from V and 2 bases from J, with 15 bases between. CDR1 and CDR2 from the germline V gene are MRHNA and SNTAGT. CDR3 region: CASSERASGLTDTQYF. The CDR3 DNA reads as TGTGCCAGCAGTGAGCGGGCTAGTGGTCTCACAGATACGCAGTATTTT.

The chain employs TRBV19 and TRBJ1-1, with 12 nucleotides matching TRBD1. Germline V CDR1 and CDR2: LNHDA, SQIVND (reference sequence). Trimming cost V 3 bases and J 10 bases; bases outside gene matches: 9. CDR3 length: 15 amino acids. CDR3 residues: CASSIRPGQGAAAFF. Here the CDR3 DNA reads TGTGCCAGTAGTATTCGCCCGGGACAGGGGGCAGCAGCTTTCTTT.

This chain joins TRBV2 and TRBJ2-7, with unresolved D. The CDR3 sequence is 12 residues long. Trimming removed 6 bases from V and 9 bases from J, with 15 bases in between. Germline assignment: CDR1 SNHLY and CDR2 FYNNEI. The CDR3 DNA reads as TGTGCCAGCAGAGCTGATACCCGAGGGCAGTACTTC. Its translation: CASRADTRGQYF.

V is TRBV4-1 and J is TRBJ1-1; D perhaps matches TRBD1 (5 bases). Germline assignment: CDR1 MGHRA and CDR2 YSYEKL. The CDR3 totals 17 residues. The ends were cut back, 0 bases at V and 3 bases at J, with 17 bases in the middle. In DNA, the CDR3 is TGCGCCAGCAGCCAAGATGGCCAAGGGGTCGGCCACACTGAAGCTTTCTTT. Its translation: CASSQDGQGVGHTEAFF.